This TCR beta chain was obtained from a study of Ad26.COV2.S vaccination and SARS-CoV-2 variants. Study findings and constraints: Total T cell responses may have been underestimated by the TCR breadth and depth analyses.

The table came from immunoSEQ multiplex PCR; TCRdb's copy has only in-frame clones and leaves some out. The sample contains about 400,000 clones, roughly 85% of which appear only once. The sample's treatment: approximately 18 received Ad26.COV2.S at low or high dose, single or two shots; about 5 received placebo; per-sample allocation not given. Repertoires come from day 63 after the first vaccine or placebo injection. In germline, CDR1 is ENHRY, CDR2 SYGVKD. Trimming left V 2 bases short and J 3 bases short, with 7 bases between. There are 13 residues in the CDR3. With regard to this clone: Antigen unknown.

Here the sequenced sample was peripheral blood, taken in a trial of Ad26.COV2.S vaccine versus placebo. This TCR derives from a person aged 18-65 years who received the Ad26.COV2.S COVID-19 vaccine or a placebo. The chain carries TRBV10-3 and TRBJ1-1, with D uncertain. The CDR3 region is CAISEQVHTEAFF. The CDR3 DNA reads as TGTGCCATCAGTGAGCAGGTCCACACTGAAGCTTTCTTT.